The sequence of this TCR beta chain was determined in a study of OX40 agonist ivuxolimab in advanced cancers. Study at large: An agonistic human IgG2 monoclonal antibody against OX40 (CD134) was given.

Assay: immunoSEQ multiplex PCR; the TCRdb copy retains only in-frame clones and omits some. The table shows fewer than 70,000 clones, with less than 95% occurring only once. Turning to this clone: Its specificity is not known.

Germline values: CDR1 MNHNS, CDR2 SASEGT. Trimming took off 2 bases at V and 0 bases at J, with 11 bases between the two ends. The CDR3 runs 17 residues. Study observations and caveats: Doses of 0.1 to 3.0 mg/kg were accompanied by clonal expansion of CD4+ and CD8+ blood T cells by week 6.

The sequence came from an adult with an advanced solid tumor such as melanoma, head and neck, liver or kidney cancer. This chain joins TRBV6-1 and TRBJ1-6; perhaps TRBD1 as D (5 bases). The sample consisted of CD4+ or CD8+ T cells sorted from blood, taken in a trial of the OX40 agonist ivuxolimab. This chain's CDR3 is CASSEPPGSSYNSPLHF. Written as DNA, the CDR3 is TGTGCCAGCAGTGAACCACCAGGGAGCTCCTATAATTCACCCCTCCACTTT.